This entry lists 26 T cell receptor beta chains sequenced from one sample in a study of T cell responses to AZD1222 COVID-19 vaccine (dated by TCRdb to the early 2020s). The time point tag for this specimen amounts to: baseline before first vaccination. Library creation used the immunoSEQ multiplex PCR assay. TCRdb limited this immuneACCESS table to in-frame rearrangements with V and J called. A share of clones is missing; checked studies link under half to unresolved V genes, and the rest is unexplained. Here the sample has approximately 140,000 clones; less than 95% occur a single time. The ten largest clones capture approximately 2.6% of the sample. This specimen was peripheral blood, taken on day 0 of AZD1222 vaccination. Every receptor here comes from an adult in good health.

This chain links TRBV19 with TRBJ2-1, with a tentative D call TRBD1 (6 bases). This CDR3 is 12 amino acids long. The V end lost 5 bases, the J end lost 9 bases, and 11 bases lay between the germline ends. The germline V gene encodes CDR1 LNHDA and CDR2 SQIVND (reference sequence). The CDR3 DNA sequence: TGTGCCAGTAGTGTAACAGGGTTTGAGCAGTTCTTC. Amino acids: CASSVTGFEQFF. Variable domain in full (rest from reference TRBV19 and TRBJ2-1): DGGITQSPKYLFRKEGQNVTLSCEQNLNHDAMYWYRQDPGQGLRLIYYSQIVNDFQKGDIAEGYSVSREKKESFPLTVTSAQKNPTAFYLCASSVTGFEQFFGPGTRLTVL.

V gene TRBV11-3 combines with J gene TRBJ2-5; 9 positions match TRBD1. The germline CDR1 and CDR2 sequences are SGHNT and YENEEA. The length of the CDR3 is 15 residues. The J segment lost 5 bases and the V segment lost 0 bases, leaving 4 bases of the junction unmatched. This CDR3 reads CASSLETGGWETQYF. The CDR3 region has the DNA TGTGCCAGCAGCTTAGAGACAGGGGGATGGGAGACCCAGTACTTC. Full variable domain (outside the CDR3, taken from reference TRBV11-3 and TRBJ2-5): EAGVVQSPRYKIIEKKQPVAFWCNPISGHNTLYWYLQNLGQGPELLIRYENEEAVDDSQLPKDRFSAERLKGVDSTLKIQPAELGDSAVYLCASSLETGGWETQYFGPGTRLLVL.

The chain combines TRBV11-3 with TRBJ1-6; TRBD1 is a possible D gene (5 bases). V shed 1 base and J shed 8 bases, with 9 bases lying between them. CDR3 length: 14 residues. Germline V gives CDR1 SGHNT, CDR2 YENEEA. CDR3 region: CASSLGGMDSPLHF. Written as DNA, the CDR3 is TGTGCCAGCAGCTTAGGGGGCATGGATTCACCCCTCCACTTT.

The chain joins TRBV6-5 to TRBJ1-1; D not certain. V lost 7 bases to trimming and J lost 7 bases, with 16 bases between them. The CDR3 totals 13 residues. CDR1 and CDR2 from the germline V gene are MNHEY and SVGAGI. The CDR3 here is CASTASAGFEAFF. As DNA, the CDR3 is TGTGCCAGCACCGCCAGCGCGGGGTTTGAAGCTTTCTTT.

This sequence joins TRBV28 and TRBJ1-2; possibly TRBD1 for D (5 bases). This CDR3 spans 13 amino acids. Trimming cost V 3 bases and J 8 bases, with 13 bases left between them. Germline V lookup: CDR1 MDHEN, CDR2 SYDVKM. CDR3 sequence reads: CASSFTRGGGYTF. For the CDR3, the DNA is TGTGCCAGCAGTTTTACACGGGGCGGAGGCTACACCTTC.

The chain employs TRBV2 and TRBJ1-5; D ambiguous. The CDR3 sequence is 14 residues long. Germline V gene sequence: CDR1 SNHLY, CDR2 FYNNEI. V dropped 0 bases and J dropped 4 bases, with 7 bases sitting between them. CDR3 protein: CASSEAVGNQPQHF. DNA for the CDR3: TGTGCCAGCAGTGAAGCGGTCGGGAATCAGCCCCAGCATTTT.

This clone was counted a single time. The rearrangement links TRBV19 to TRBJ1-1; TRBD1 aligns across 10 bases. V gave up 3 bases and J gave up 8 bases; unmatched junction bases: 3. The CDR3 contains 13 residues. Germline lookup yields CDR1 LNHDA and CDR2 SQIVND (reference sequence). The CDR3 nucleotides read TGTGCCAGTAGTATCCGACAGGGGGCCGAAGCTTTCTTT. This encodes CASSIRQGAEAFF.

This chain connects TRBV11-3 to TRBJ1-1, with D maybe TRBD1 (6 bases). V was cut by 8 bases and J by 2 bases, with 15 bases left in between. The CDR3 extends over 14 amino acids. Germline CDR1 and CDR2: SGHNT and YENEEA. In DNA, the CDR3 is TGTGCCAGCGAGTTGAGGGGGGGAAACACTGAAGCTTTCTTT. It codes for CASELRGGNTEAFF.

CDR3 DNA: TGCAGCGTTGAAGGGCGGGAACGCACAGATACGCAGTATTTT. It is translated as CSVEGRERTDTQYF. V and J are TRBV29-1 and TRBJ2-3, with D possibly being TRBD2 (6 bases). Trimming took 1 base from V and 1 from J, leaving 9 bases between them. This CDR3 comprises 14 residues. The germline gives CDR1 SQVTM, CDR2 ANQGSEA.

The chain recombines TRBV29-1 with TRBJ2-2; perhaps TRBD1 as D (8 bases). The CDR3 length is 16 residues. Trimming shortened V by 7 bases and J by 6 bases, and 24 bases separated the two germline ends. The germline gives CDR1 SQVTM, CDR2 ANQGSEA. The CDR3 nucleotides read TGCAGCGCCCGCAGGGGGCGATGGGGGGGACCCGGGGAGCTGTTTTTT. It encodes CSARRGRWGGPGELFF.

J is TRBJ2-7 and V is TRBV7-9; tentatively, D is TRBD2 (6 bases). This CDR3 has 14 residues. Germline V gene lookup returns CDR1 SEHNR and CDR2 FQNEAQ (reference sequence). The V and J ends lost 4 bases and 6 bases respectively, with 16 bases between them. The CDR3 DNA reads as TGTGCCAGCAGCTCTCCGGGATCCGGGAGCGAGCAGTACTTC. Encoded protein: CASSSPGSGSEQYF.

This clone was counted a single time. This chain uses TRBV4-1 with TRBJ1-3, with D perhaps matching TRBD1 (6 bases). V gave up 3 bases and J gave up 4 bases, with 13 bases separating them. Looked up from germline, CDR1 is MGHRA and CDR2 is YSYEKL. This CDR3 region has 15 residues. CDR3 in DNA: TGCGCCAGCAGCCAGCAGGGGTTGATCGGAAACACCATATATTTT. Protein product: CASSQQGLIGNTIYF.

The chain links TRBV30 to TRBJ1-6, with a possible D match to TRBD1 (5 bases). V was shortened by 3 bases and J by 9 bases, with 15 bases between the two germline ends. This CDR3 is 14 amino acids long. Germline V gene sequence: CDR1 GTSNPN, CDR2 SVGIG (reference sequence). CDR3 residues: CAWRGEGRSSPLHF. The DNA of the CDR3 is TGTGCCTGGAGGGGGGAGGGTCGAAGTTCACCCCTCCACTTT.

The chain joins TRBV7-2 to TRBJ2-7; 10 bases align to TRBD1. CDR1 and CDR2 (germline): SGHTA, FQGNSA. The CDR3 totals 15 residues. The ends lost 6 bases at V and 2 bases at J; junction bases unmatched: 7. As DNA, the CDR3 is TGTGCCAGCAGAAGGGACAGGGGAGAAACCTACGAGCAGTACTTC. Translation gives CASRRDRGETYEQYF.

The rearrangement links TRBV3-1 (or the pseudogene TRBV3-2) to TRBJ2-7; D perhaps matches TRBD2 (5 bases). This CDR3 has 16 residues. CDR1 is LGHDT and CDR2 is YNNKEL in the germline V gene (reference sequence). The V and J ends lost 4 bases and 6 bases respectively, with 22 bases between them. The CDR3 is CASSPLWWRAPSEQYF. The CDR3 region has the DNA TGTGCCAGCAGCCCACTATGGTGGCGGGCCCCGAGCGAGCAGTACTTC.

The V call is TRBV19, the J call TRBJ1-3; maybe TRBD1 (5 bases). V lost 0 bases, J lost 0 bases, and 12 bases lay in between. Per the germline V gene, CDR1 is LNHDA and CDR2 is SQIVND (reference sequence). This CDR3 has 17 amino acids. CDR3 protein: CASSIDRRDLSGNTIYF. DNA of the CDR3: TGTGCCAGTAGTATAGATCGACGGGACCTCTCTGGAAACACCATATATTTT. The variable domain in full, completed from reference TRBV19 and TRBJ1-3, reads DGGITQSPKYLFRKEGQNVTLSCEQNLNHDAMYWYRQDPGQGLRLIYYSQIVNDFQKGDIAEGYSVSREKKESFPLTVTSAQKNPTAFYLCASSIDRRDLSGNTIYFGEGSWLTVV.

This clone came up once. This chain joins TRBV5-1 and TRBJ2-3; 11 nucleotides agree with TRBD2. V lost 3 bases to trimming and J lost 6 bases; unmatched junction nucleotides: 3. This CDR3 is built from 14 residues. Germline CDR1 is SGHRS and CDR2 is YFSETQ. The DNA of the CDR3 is TGCGCCAGCAGCTATAGCGGGGGGGGCGATACGCAGTATTTT. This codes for CASSYSGGGDTQYF.

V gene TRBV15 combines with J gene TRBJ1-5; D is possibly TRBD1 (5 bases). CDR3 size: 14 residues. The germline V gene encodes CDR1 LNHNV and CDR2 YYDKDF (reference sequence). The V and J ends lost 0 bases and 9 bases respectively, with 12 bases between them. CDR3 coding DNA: TGTGCCACCAGCAGAGATCGTGCAGGGAGGCCCCAGCATTTT. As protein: CATSRDRAGRPQHF.

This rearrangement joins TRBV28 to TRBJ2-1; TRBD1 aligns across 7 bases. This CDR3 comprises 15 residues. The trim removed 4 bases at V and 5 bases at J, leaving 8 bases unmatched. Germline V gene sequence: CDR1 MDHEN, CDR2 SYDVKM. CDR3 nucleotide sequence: TGTGCCAGCAGTTGGAACACCGGGACAGACAATGAGCAGTTCTTC. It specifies CASSWNTGTDNEQFF. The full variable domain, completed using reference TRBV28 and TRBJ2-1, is DVKVTQSSRYLVKRTGEKVFLECVQDMDHENMFWYRQDPGLGLRLIYFSYDVKMKEKGDIPEGYSVSREKKERFSLILESASTNQTSMYLCASSWNTGTDNEQFFGPGTRLTVL.

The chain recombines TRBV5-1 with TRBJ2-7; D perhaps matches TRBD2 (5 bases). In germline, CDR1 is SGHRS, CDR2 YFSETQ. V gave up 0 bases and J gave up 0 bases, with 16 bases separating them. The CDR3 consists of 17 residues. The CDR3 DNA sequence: TGCGCCAGCAGCTTGGAGCCGACGGCGGGCAGCTCCTACGAGCAGTACTTC. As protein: CASSLEPTAGSSYEQYF.

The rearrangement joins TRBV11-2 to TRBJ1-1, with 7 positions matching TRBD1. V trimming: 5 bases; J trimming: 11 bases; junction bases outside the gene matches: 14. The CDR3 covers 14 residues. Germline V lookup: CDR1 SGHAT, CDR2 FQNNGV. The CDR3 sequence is CASSGRYRGGNAFF. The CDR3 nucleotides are TGTGCCAGCAGCGGACGATACAGGGGCGGGAATGCTTTCTTT. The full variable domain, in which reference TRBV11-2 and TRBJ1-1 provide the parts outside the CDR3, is EAGVAQSPRYKIIEKRQSVAFWCNPISGHATLYWYQQILGQGPKLLIQFQNNGVVDDSQLPKDRFSAERLKGVDSTLKIQPAKLEDSAVYLCASSGRYRGGNAFFGQGTRLTVV.

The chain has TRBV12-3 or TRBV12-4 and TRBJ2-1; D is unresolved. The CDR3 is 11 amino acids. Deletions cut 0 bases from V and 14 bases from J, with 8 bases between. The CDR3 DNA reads TGTGCCAGCAGTTTAGCCAACACAAAGTTCTTC. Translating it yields CASSLANTKFF.

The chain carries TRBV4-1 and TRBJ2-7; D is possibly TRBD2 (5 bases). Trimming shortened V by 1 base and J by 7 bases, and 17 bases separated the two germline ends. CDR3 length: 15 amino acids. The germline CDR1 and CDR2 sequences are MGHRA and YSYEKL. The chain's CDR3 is CASSQVSAGRREQYF. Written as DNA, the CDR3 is TGCGCCAGCAGCCAAGTTAGCGCGGGCCGGCGGGAGCAGTACTTC.

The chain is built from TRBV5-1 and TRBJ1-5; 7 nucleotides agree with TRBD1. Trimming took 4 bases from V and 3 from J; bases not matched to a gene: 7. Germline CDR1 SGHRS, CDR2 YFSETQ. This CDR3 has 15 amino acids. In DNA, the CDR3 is TGCGCCAGCAGCCCCTCGGGACAGTCCAATCAGCCCCAGCATTTT. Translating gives CASSPSGQSNQPQHF.

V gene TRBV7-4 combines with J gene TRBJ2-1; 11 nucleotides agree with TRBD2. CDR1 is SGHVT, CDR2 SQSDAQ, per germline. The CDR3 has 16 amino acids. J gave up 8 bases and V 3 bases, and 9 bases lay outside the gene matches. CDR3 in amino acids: CASSFGPGLAGHEQFF. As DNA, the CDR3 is TGTGCCAGCAGCTTCGGCCCTGGACTAGCGGGTCATGAGCAGTTCTTC.

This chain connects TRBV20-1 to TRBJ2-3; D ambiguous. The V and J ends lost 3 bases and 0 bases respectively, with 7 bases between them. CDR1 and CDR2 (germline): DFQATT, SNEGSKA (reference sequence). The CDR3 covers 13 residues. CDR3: CSASRTSTDTQYF. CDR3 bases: TGCAGTGCTAGTCGCACCAGCACAGATACGCAGTATTTT.